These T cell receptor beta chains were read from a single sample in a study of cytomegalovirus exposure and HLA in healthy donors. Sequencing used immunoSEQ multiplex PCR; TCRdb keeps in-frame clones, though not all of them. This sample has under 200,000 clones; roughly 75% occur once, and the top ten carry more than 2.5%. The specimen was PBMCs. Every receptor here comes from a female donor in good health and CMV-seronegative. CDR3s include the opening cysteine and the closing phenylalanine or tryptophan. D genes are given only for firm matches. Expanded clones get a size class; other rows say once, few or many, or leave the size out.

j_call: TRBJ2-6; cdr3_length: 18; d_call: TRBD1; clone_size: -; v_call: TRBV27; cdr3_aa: CASSPGTGRTSGANVLTF; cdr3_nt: TGTGCCAGCAGTCCCGGGACAGGGCGAACCTCTGGGGCCAACGTCCTGACTTTC
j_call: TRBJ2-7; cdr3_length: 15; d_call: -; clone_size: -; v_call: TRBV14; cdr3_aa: CASSQEGQRFYEQYF; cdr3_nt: TGTGCCAGCAGCCAGGAGGGACAGCGATTCTACGAGCAGTACTTC
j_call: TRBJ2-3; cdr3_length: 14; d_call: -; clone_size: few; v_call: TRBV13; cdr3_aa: CASSSNRAGDTQYF; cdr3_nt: TGTGCCAGCAGCTCGAACAGGGCCGGGGATACGCAGTATTTT
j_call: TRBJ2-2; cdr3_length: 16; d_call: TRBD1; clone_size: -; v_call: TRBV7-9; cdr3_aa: CASRYRDRRPSGELFF; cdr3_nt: TGTGCCAGCAGGTACCGGGACAGGCGGCCGTCCGGGGAGCTGTTTTTT
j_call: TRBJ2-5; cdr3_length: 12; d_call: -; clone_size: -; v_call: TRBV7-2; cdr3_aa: CASSVSEETQYF; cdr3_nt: TGTGCCAGCAGCGTTAGCGAAGAGACCCAGTACTTC
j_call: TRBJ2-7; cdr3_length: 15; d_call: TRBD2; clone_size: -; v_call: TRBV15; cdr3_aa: CATSRGPAGSYEQYF; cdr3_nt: TGTGCCACCAGCAGAGGCCCAGCGGGGTCCTACGAGCAGTACTTC
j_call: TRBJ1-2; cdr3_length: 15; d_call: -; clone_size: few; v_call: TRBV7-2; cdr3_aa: CASTPGQGRTYGYTF; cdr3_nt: TGTGCCAGCACCCCGGGGCAGGGGAGAACCTATGGCTACACCTTC
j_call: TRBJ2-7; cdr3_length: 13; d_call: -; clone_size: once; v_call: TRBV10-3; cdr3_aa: CAISEGGAGEQYF; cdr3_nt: TGTGCCATCAGTGAGGGGGGGGCGGGCGAGCAGTACTTC
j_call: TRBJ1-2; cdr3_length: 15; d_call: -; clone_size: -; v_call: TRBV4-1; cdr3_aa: CASSRSEGPNYGYTF; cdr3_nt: TGCGCCAGCAGCCGTTCGGAGGGGCCAAACTATGGCTACACCTTC
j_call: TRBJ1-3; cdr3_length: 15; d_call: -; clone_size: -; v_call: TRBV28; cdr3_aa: CASSLIGAAGNTIYF; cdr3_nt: TGTGCCAGCAGTTTAATTGGGGCAGCCGGAAACACCATATATTTT
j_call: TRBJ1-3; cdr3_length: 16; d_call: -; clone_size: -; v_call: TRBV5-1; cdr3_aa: CASSLLFGSSGNTIYF; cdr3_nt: TGCGCCAGCAGCTTGCTTTTCGGGAGCTCTGGAAACACCATATATTTT
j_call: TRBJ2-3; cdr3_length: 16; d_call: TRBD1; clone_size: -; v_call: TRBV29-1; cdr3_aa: CSVSGPGTGVSDTQYF; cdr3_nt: TGCAGCGTCTCTGGACCCGGGACAGGGGTCTCAGATACGCAGTATTTT
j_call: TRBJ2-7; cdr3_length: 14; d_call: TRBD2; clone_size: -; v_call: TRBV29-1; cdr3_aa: CSVEARGGLNEQYF; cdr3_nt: TGCAGCGTTGAAGCACGCGGGGGTTTAAACGAGCAGTACTTC
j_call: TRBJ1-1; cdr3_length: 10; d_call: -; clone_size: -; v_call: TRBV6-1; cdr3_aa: CASTVSEAFF; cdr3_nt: TGTGCCAGCACCGTCTCTGAAGCTTTCTTT
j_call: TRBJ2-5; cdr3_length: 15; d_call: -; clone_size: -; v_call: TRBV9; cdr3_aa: CASSVRSGGEETQYF; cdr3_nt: TGTGCCAGCAGCGTACGAAGCGGCGGGGAAGAGACCCAGTACTTC
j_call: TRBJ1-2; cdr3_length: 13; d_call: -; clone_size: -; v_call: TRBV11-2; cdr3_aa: CASSLGGLYGYTF; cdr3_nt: TGTGCCAGCAGCCTCGGGGGACTCTATGGCTACACCTTC
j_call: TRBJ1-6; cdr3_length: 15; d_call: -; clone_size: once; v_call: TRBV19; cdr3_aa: CASSRQDSFNSPLHF; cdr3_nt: TGTGCCAGTAGTCGCCAGGACAGCTTTAATTCACCCCTCCACTTT
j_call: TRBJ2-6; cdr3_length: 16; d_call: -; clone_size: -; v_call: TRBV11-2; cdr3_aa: CASSLWDLAGANVLTF; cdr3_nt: TGTGCCAGCAGCTTATGGGACTTGGCTGGGGCCAACGTCCTGACTTTC
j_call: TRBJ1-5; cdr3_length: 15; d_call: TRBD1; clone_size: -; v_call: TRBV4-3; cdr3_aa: CASSQQQGPNQPQHF; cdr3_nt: TGCGCCAGCAGCCAACAACAGGGGCCCAATCAGCCCCAACATTTT
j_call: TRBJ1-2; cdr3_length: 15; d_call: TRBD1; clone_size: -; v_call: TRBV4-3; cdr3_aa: CASSQARQGAYGYAF; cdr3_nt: TGCGCCAGCAGCCAAGCCCGACAGGGGGCCTATGGCTACGCCTTC
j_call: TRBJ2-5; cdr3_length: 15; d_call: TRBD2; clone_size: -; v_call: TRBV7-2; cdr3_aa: CASSWGAGGQETQYF; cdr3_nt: TGTGCCAGCAGCTGGGGGGCGGGAGGCCAAGAGACCCAGTACTTC
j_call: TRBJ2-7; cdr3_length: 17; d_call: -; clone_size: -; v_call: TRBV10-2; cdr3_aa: CASSEYSFGTSSYEQYF; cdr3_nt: TGCGCCAGCAGTGAGTATTCTTTCGGGACATCTTCCTACGAGCAGTACTTC
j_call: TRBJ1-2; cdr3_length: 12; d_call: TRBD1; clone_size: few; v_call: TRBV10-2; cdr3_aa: CASRTGEDGYTF; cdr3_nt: TGCGCCAGCAGGACAGGGGAAGATGGCTACACCTTC
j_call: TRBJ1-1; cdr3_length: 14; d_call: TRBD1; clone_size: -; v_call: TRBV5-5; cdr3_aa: CASSPRQGGTEAFF; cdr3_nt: TGTGCCAGCAGCCCTCGACAGGGTGGGACTGAAGCTTTCTTT
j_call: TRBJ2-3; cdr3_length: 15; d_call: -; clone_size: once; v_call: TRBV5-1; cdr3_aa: CASSIRPTVTDTQYF; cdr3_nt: TGCGCCAGCAGCATCCGTCCGACAGTCACAGATACGCAGTATTTT
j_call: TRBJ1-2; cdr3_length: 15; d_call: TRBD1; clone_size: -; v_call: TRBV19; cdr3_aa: CASSTQMGQGYGYTF; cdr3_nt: TGTGCCAGTAGTACCCAAATGGGACAGGGCTATGGCTACACCTTC